The 25 T cell receptor beta chains given below trace back to one sample, sequenced in a study of blood T cell repertoires in COVID-19. Repertoires were generated with immunoSEQ multiplex PCR, while TCRdb's copy carries only in-frame clones and drops some. The table includes roughly 90,000 clones, roughly 90% detected once. Source material: peripheral blood. The origin of the receptors is a human donor with active COVID-19. The donor label of this sample is uncertain.

CDR3 coding DNA: TGTGCCACTCGACAGGGGACGAGTAATGAGCAGTTCTTC. Residues: CATRQGTSNEQFF. The J gene is TRBJ2-1, the V gene TRBV5-4; 8 positions match TRBD1. V shed 9 bases and J 7 bases; nucleotides not matched to a gene: 9. CDR1 and CDR2 from the germline V gene are SGHNT and YYREEE (reference sequence). The CDR3 totals 13 residues.

The chain combines TRBV6-6 with TRBJ1-2, with D tentatively TRBD1 (6 bases). From germline, CDR1 is MNHNY and CDR2 SVGAGI (reference sequence). Trimming cost V 5 bases and J 1 base, with 8 bases left between them. The CDR3 is made up of 13 amino acids. CDR3 coding DNA: TGTGCCAGCAGTAGGACAGTTAACTATGGCTACACCTTC. As protein: CASSRTVNYGYTF.

The sample holds a few counts of this clone. V is TRBV4-1 and J is TRBJ2-1, with 13 bases that match TRBD2. The CDR3 is 19 amino acids. Germline V gives CDR1 MGHRA, CDR2 YSYEKL. The V gene end was trimmed by 4 bases and the J gene end by 0 bases; junction bases not matched to a gene: 9. CDR3 sequence: CASSRTSGGAQSSYNEQFF. CDR3 nucleotides: TGCGCCAGCAGCCGAACTAGCGGGGGGGCCCAAAGCTCCTACAATGAGCAGTTCTTC.

The count of this clone is one. The chain employs TRBV5-1 and TRBJ2-3; TRBD2 agrees at 16 bases. Germline CDR1 and CDR2: SGHRS and YFSETQ. CDR3 length equals 16 residues. V gave up 4 bases and J gave up 3 bases; unmatched junction bases: 2. CDR3 sequence: CASSPGLAGGTDTQYF. In DNA, the CDR3 is TGCGCCAGCAGCCCGGGACTAGCGGGGGGGACAGATACGCAGTATTTT.

V and J are TRBV27 and TRBJ1-3, with D possibly being TRBD1 (5 bases). Per germline, CDR1 MNHEY and CDR2 SMNVEV (reference sequence). Trimming took 5 bases from V and 2 from J, leaving 13 bases between them. The CDR3 sequence is 15 residues long. The DNA of the CDR3 is TGTGCCAGCAGTACCTCAGGGCTCCCTGGAAACACCATATATTTT. Translation: CASSTSGLPGNTIYF.

The chain has TRBV4-3 and TRBJ1-2; 10 bases are a match to TRBD1. The CDR3 contains 18 residues. Germline V gene lookup returns CDR1 LGHNA and CDR2 YSLEER. With V trimmed by 0 bases and J by 2 bases, 9 bases remained unmatched. The CDR3 sequence is CASSQDIDRGRLNYGYTF. The CDR3 DNA is TGCGCCAGCAGCCAAGATATCGACAGGGGGCGACTCAACTATGGCTACACCTTC.

V usage is TRBV7-6 and J usage is TRBJ1-6; D remains unclear. The germline V and J ends were trimmed by 3 bases and 7 bases, with 13 bases remaining between them. Germline assignment: CDR1 SGHVS and CDR2 FNYEAQ. This CDR3 is 15 amino acids long. CDR3 residues: CASSFRGSVNSPLHF. In nucleotides, the CDR3 is TGTGCCAGCAGCTTTCGCGGCAGCGTGAATTCACCCCTCCACTTT.

The chain combines TRBV7-9 with TRBJ1-1; 8 nucleotides line up with TRBD1. Trimming cost V 2 bases and J 6 bases; bases outside gene matches: 20. Germline CDR1 is SEHNR and CDR2 is FQNEAQ (reference sequence). The length of the CDR3 is 19 residues. The CDR3 nucleotides are TGTGCCAGCAGCTTATTACCCAGGGGGCGAGGTCGTGGGATTCCTGAAGCTTTCTTT. It translates to CASSLLPRGRGRGIPEAFF.

The V call is TRBV7-9, the J call TRBJ2-7; 7 bases line up with TRBD1. With V trimmed by 5 bases and J by 4 bases, 8 bases remained unmatched. The CDR3 covers 14 residues. The germline CDR1 and CDR2 sequences are SEHNR and FQNEAQ (reference sequence). This chain's CDR3 is CASSHPGQPYEQYF. CDR3 DNA sequence: TGTGCCAGCAGCCACCCGGGACAGCCATACGAGCAGTACTTC.

Here the CDR3 DNA reads TGCGCCAGCAGAACCGGGACAGGGCGCCAAAGCAATCAGCCCCAGCATTTT. Its translation: CASRTGTGRQSNQPQHF. The rearrangement links TRBV10-2 to TRBJ1-5; 9 positions agree with TRBD1. The ends lost 6 bases at V and 1 base at J; junction bases unmatched: 10. The CDR3 totals 17 residues. Per the germline V gene, CDR1 is WSHSY and CDR2 is SAAADI.

This sequence joins TRBV4-3 and TRBJ1-3, with TRBD1 identical over 8 bases. Germline CDR1 reads LGHNA; CDR2 reads YSLEER. V gave up 2 bases and J gave up 0 bases; unmatched junction bases: 0. The CDR3 loop spans 15 amino acids. The CDR3 loop reads CASSQQGASGNTIYF. As DNA, the CDR3 is TGCGCCAGCAGCCAACAGGGGGCCTCTGGAAACACCATATATTTT.

The V and J genes are TRBV12-5 and TRBJ2-1; D is possibly TRBD2 (5 bases). CDR1 is LGHNT and CDR2 is FRNRAP in the germline V gene. Deletions cut 5 bases from V and 3 bases from J, with 14 bases between. The CDR3 runs to 15 residues. The DNA of the CDR3 is TGTGCTAGTGGTCCGGGAACTAATTTCTACAATGAGCAGTTCTTC. It translates to CASGPGTNFYNEQFF.

The rearrangement links TRBV5-8 to TRBJ1-5, with 7 bases matching TRBD1. V dropped 4 bases and J dropped 0; count of bases not matched to a gene: 7. CDR3 size: 16 residues. Per germline, CDR1 SGHTS and CDR2 YDEGEE. CDR3 residues: CASSPGQVYSNQPQHF. The CDR3 DNA reads as TGTGCCAGCAGCCCCGGACAGGTTTATAGCAATCAGCCCCAGCATTTT.

The chain has TRBV6-5 and TRBJ2-7, with 7 positions matching TRBD1. V trimming: 4 bases; J trimming: 2 bases; junction bases outside the gene matches: 5. This CDR3 has 14 amino acids. Germline V gene data show CDR1 as MNHEY and CDR2 as SVGAGI. CDR3 coding DNA: TGTGCCAGCAGTTTGGGACAGCCCCCCTACGAGCAGTACTTC. This codes for CASSLGQPPYEQYF.

The chain couples TRBV4-1 to TRBJ2-4, with a tentative D call TRBD1 (6 bases). The germline V gene has CDR1 MGHRA and CDR2 YSYEKL. The CDR3 runs 20 residues. V dropped 0 bases and J dropped 0 bases, with 21 bases sitting between them. The CDR3 sequence is CASSQDWAGVLPLAKNIQYF. CDR3 DNA sequence: TGCGCCAGCAGCCAAGATTGGGCAGGGGTTCTTCCTCTAGCCAAAAACATTCAGTACTTC.

The genes are TRBV4-3 and TRBJ1-4; perhaps TRBD1 as D (5 bases). The CDR3 spans 13 residues. V dropped 4 bases and J dropped 11 bases, with 14 bases sitting between them. Germline CDR1 is LGHNA and CDR2 is YSLEER. CDR3 residues: CASSLGTEFKLFF. As DNA, the CDR3 is TGCGCCAGCAGCCTTGGGACTGAGTTTAAACTGTTTTTT.

The V and J genes are TRBV7-9 and TRBJ1-1; no definite D call. This CDR3 contains 15 residues. With 2 bases removed from V and 1 base from J, the gap between germline ends came to 11 bases. Germline V gives CDR1 SEHNR, CDR2 FQNEAQ (reference sequence). The CDR3 nucleotides are TGTGCCAGCAGCTTAAATTTTCGCAGGAACACTGAAGCTTTCTTT. Residues: CASSLNFRRNTEAFF.

The J gene is TRBJ2-7, the V gene TRBV18; tentative D call: TRBD2 (6 bases). Trimming pared 4 bases from V and 3 bases from J, leaving 10 bases between. This CDR3 contains 13 residues. CDR1 is KGHSH, CDR2 LQKENI, per germline. For the CDR3, the DNA is TGTGCCAGCTCACTTCGCGGGGTCTACGAGCAGTACTTC. Residues: CASSLRGVYEQYF.

This chain links TRBV14 with TRBJ2-7; 7 nucleotides agree with TRBD1. This CDR3 has 16 amino acids. V trimming: 2 bases; J trimming: 3 bases; junction bases outside the gene matches: 10. Germline-derived CDR1 and CDR2 are SGHDN and FVKESK. DNA for the CDR3: TGTGCCAGCAGCCAAAATACTCACGGGACAGACTACGAGCAGTACTTC. Translated, it gives CASSQNTHGTDYEQYF.

J is TRBJ2-1 and V is TRBV11-3; TRBD2 agrees at 12 bases. After removal of 5 bases from V and 8 bases from J, the junction contained 10 bases not matched to a gene. Germline assignment: CDR1 SGHNT and CDR2 YENEEA. This CDR3 contains 16 residues. The CDR3 DNA is TGTGCCAGCAGCCCACTAGCGGGGGGCCCCGGGGATGAGCAGTTCTTC. Protein product: CASSPLAGGPGDEQFF.

The rearrangement links TRBV5-1 to TRBJ2-5, with TRBD2 identical over 13 bases. Germline-derived CDR1 and CDR2 are SGHRS and YFSETQ. The V and J ends lost 3 bases and 4 bases, in that order; junction bases with no gene match: 9. CDR3 length equals 17 residues. The CDR3: CASSSQLAGGSLETQYF. The CDR3 nucleotides read TGCGCCAGCAGCTCACAACTAGCGGGGGGGTCTTTAGAGACCCAGTACTTC.

The chain uses TRBV6-2 or TRBV6-3 and TRBJ1-2; D ambiguous. The CDR3 contains 12 residues. Germline V gene sequence: CDR1 MNHEY, CDR2 SVGEGT. Trimming pared 2 bases from V and 2 bases from J, leaving 3 bases between. CDR3 loop: CASSYTNYGYTF. The CDR3 region has the DNA TGTGCCAGCAGTTACACAAACTATGGCTACACCTTC.

The chain employs TRBV6-5 and TRBJ2-6, with D unresolved. Germline CDR1 and CDR2: MNHEY and SVGAGI. CDR3 length equals 16 residues. The ends were cut back, 2 bases at V and 0 bases at J, with 8 bases in the middle. Written as DNA, the CDR3 is TGTGCCAGCAGTTACCTAGTGGTCTCTGGGGCCAACGTCCTGACTTTC. This sequence encodes CASSYLVVSGANVLTF.

V usage is TRBV19 and J usage is TRBJ2-1, with 9 positions matching TRBD2. The germline V gene has CDR1 LNHDA and CDR2 SQIVND (reference sequence). The V segment lost 3 bases and the J segment 7 bases; nucleotides outside the gene matches: 7. CDR3 length equals 15 residues. Here the CDR3 DNA reads TGTGCCAGTAGTATTCTTGCGGGGGGGCCGAATGAGCAGTTCTTC. The encoded protein is CASSILAGGPNEQFF. The variable domain in full, with the rest retrieved from reference TRBV19 and TRBJ2-1, is DGGITQSPKYLFRKEGQNVTLSCEQNLNHDAMYWYRQDPGQGLRLIYYSQIVNDFQKGDIAEGYSVSREKKESFPLTVTSAQKNPTAFYLCASSILAGGPNEQFFGPGTRLTVL.

This chain uses TRBV3-1 (or the pseudogene TRBV3-2) with TRBJ2-7, with D perhaps matching TRBD2 (5 bases). With 6 bases removed from V and 5 bases from J, the gap between germline ends came to 23 bases. This CDR3 region has 16 residues. Germline V gives CDR1 LGHDT, CDR2 YNNKEL (reference sequence). CDR3 nucleotide sequence: TGTGCCAGCAGAACGGAACAGCGGATATCCAGACACGAGCAGTACTTC. The encoded protein is CASRTEQRISRHEQYF.